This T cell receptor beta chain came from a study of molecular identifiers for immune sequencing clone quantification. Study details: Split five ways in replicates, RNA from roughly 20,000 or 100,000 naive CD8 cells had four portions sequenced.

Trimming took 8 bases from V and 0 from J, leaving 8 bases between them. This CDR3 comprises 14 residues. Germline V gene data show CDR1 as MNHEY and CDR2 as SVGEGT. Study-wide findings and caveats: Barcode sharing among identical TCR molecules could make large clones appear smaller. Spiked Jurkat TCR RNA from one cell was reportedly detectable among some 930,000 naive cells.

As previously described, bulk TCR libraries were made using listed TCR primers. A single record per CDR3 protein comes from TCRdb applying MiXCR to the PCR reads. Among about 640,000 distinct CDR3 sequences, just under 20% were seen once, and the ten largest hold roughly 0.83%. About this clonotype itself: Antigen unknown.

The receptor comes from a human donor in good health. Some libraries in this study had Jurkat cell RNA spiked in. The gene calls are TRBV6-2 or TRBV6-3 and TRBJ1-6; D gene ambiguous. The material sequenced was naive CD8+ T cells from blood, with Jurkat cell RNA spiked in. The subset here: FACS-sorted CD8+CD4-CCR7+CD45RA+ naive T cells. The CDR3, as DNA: TGTGCCAGCGGAGACTGCTCCTATAATTCACCCCTCCACTTT. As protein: CASGDCSYNSPLHF.